Sequencing of this T cell receptor (beta chain) was carried out in a study of blood T cell repertoires in COVID-19. Study information: Nucleic acid was either cDNA or gDNA, and it came from T cells, B-cell-depleted T cells, or PBMCs.

The repertoire was sequenced with immunoSEQ multiplex PCR; TCRdb's copy has only in-frame clones and lacks some. The repertoire holds 350,000 to 500,000 clones, roughly 90% seen once, with about 1.5% in the top ten. Donors were grouped by their self-reported clinical history. Those designated as exposed participants met a COVID-19 case within 2 weeks before study entry. The CDR3 is 15 residues long. V shed 0 bases and J 4 bases; nucleotides not matched to a gene: 4. Per germline, CDR1 SGHRS and CDR2 YFSETQ. The chain recombines TRBV5-1 with TRBJ2-1, with TRBD2 identical over 7 bases. The sequence derives from a young woman who had been exposed to COVID-19. Material: PBMCs or T cells enriched from blood (not recorded which). CDR3 sequence (DNA): TGCGCCAGCAGCTTGGATACTAGCGTTTACAATGAGCAGTTCTTC. It encodes CASSLDTSVYNEQFF.